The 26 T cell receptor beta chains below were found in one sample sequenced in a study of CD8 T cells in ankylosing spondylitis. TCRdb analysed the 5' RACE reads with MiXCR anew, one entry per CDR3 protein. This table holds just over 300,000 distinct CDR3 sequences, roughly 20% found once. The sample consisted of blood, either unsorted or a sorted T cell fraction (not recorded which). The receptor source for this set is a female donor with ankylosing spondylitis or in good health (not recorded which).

CDR3 residues: CASSRQQGANEKLFF. CDR3 nucleotide sequence: TGCGCCAGCAGCCGCCAACAGGGAGCTAATGAAAAACTGTTTTTT. This rearrangement joins TRBV4-1 to TRBJ1-4; D may be TRBD1 (6 bases). CDR1 is MGHRA and CDR2 is YSYEKL in the germline V gene. This CDR3 is 15 amino acids long. V lost 4 bases and J 3 bases, leaving 12 bases between the germline ends.

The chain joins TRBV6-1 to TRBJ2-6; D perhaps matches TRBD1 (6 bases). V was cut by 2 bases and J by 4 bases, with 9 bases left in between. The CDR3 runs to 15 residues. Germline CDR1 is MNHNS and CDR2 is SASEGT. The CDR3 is CASSERGTGANVLTF. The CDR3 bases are TGTGCCAGCAGTGAAAGGGGGACAGGGGCCAACGTCCTGACTTTC.

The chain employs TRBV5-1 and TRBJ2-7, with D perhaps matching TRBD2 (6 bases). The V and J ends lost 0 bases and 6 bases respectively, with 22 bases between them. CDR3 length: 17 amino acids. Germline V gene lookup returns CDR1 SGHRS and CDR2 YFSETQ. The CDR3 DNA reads TGCGCCAGCAGCTTGGCGGCTAGCGCGAAGATCGTATCCGAGCAGTACTTC. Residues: CASSLAASAKIVSEQYF.

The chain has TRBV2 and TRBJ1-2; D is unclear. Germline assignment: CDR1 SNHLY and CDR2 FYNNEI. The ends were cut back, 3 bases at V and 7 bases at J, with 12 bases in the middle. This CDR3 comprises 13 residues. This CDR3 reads CASSENNLLGYTF. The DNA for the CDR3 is TGTGCCAGCAGTGAGAACAACCTACTTGGCTACACCTTC.

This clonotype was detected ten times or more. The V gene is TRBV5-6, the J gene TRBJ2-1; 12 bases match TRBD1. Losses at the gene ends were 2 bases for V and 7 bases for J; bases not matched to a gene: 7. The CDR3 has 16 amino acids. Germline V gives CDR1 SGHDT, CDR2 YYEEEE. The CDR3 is CASSLNGGQGANEQFF. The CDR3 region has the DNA TGTGCCAGCAGCTTAAATGGGGGACAGGGGGCAAATGAGCAGTTCTTC. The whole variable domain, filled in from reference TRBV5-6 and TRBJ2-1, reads DAGVTQSPTHLIKTRGQQVTLRCSPKSGHDTVSWYQQALGQGPQFIFQYYEEEERQRGNFPDRFSGHQFPNYSSELNVNALLLGDSALYLCASSLNGGQGANEQFFGPGTRLTVL.

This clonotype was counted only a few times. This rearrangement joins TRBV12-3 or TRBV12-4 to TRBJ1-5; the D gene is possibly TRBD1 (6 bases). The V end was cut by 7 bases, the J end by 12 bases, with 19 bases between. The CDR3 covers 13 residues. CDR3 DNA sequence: TGTGCCAGCAACCGGACAGTTTTGGAGCACCAGCATTTT. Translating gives CASNRTVLEHQHF.

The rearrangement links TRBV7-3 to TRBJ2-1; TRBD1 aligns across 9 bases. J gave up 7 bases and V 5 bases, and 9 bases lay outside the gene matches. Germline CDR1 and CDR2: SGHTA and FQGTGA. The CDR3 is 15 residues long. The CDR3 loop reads CASSPTGQGMNEQFF. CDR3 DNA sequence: TGTGCCAGCAGCCCCACGGGACAGGGTATGAATGAGCAGTTCTTC. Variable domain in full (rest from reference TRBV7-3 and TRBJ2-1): GAGVSQTPSNKVTEKGKYVELRCDPISGHTALYWYRQSLGQGPEFLIYFQGTGAADDSGLPNDRFFAVRPEGSVSTLKIQRTERGDSAVYLCASSPTGQGMNEQFFGPGTRLTVL.

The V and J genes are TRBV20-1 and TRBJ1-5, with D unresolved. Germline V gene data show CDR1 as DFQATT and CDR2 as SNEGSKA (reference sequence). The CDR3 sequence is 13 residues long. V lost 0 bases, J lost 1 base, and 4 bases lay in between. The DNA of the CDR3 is TGCAGTGCTAGAGATCCGAGCAATCAGCCCCAGCATTTT. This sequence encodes CSARDPSNQPQHF.

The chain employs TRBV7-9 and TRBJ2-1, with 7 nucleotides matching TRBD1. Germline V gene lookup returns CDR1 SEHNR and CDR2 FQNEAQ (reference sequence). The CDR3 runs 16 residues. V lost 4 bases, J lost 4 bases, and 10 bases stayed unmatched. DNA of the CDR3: TGTGCCAGCAGCTCATCCCACAGGGGCATATACAATGAGCAGTTCTTC. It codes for CASSSSHRGIYNEQFF.

The DNA of the CDR3 is TGTGCCACCCAAGGTACTAGCGGGAGAATTATGATCCAAGAGACCCAGTACTTC. Translated, it gives CATQGTSGRIMIQETQYF. The chain joins TRBV10-3 to TRBJ2-5, with 11 bases aligning to TRBD2. V gave up 10 bases and J gave up 1 base; unmatched junction bases: 17. CDR3 length: 18 amino acids. Germline CDR1 ENHRY, CDR2 SYGVKD.

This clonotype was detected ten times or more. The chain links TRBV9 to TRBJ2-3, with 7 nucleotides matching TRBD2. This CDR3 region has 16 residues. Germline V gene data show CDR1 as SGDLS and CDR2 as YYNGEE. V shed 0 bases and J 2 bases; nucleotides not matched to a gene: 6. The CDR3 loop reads CASSVGDGRLTDTQYF. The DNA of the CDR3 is TGTGCCAGCAGCGTAGGTGACGGGAGGCTCACAGATACGCAGTATTTT.

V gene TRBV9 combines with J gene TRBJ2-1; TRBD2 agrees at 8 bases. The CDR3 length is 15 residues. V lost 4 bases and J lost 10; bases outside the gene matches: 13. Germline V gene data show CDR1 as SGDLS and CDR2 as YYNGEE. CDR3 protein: CASSSEDLAGWEQFF. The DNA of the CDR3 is TGTGCCAGCAGCTCCGAGGATTTAGCGGGATGGGAGCAGTTCTTC.

The CDR3 sequence: CASSQDGSTGWATDTQYF. CDR3 DNA: TGCGCCAGCAGCCAAGATGGCTCTACAGGTTGGGCCACAGATACGCAGTATTTT. The chain employs TRBV4-3 and TRBJ2-3; possible D gene TRBD1, 5 bases. Trimming shortened V by 0 bases and J by 2 bases, and 18 bases separated the two germline ends. The CDR3 is made up of 18 amino acids. CDR1 is LGHNA and CDR2 is YSLEER in the germline V gene.

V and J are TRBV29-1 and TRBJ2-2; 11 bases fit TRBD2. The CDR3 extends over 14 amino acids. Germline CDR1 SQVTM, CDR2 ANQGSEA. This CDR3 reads CSTLAGGNTGELFF. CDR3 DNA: TGCAGTACGCTAGCGGGAGGGAACACCGGGGAGCTGTTTTTT.

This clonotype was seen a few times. CDR3 bases: TGCAGTGCTAGAGGCGACCCAAGACGCTACGAGCAGTACTTC. Translated, it gives CSARGDPRRYEQYF. This chain uses TRBV20-1 with TRBJ2-7; D unclear. This CDR3 is built from 14 residues. The V end was cut by 1 base, the J end by 3 bases, with 13 bases between. In germline, CDR1 is DFQATT, CDR2 SNEGSKA (reference sequence).

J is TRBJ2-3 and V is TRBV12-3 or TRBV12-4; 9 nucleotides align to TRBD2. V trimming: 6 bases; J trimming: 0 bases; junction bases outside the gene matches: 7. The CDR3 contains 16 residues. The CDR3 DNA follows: TGTGCCAGCAGCCAAGATAGCGGGAGTAGCACAGATACGCAGTATTTT. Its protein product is CASSQDSGSSTDTQYF.

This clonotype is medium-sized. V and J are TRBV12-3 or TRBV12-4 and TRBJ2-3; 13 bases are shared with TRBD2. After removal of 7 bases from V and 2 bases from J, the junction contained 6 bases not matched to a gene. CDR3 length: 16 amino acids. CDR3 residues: CASKTGTSGITDTQYF. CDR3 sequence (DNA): TGTGCCAGCAAAACAGGGACTAGCGGGATCACAGATACGCAGTATTTT.

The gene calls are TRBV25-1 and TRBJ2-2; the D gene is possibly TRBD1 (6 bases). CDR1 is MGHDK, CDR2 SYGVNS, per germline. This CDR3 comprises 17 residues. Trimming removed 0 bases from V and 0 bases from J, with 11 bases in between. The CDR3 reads CASSEYGQGTNTGELFF. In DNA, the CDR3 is TGTGCCAGCAGTGAATATGGTCAGGGGACGAACACCGGGGAGCTGTTTTTT.

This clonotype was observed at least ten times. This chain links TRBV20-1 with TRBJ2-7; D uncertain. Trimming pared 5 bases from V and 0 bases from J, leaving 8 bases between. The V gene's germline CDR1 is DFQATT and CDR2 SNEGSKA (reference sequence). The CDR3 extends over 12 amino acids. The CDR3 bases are TGCAGTGCTCCCCCGAGCTCCTACGAGCAGTACTTC. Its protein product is CSAPPSSYEQYF.

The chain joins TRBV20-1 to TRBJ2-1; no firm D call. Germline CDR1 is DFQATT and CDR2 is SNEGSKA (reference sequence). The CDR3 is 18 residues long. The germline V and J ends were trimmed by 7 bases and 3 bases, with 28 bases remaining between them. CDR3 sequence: CSGEHRPDNPGIYNEQFF. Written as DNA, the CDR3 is TGCAGTGGGGAACATCGACCCGATAACCCTGGGATCTACAATGAGCAGTTCTTC.

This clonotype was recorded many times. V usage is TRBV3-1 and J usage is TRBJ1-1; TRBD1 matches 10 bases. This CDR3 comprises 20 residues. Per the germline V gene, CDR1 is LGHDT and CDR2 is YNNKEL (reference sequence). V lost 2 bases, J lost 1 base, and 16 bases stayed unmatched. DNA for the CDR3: TGTGCCAGCAGCCAAAGGACCCCTGACGGGACAGGGGTAGGGAACACTGAAGCTTTCTTT. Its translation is CASSQRTPDGTGVGNTEAFF.

As DNA, the CDR3 is TGCAGCGTAGCCCAAACAGGGTCCTACGAGCAGTACTTC. It encodes CSVAQTGSYEQYF. The rearrangement links TRBV29-1 to TRBJ2-7; the D gene is possibly TRBD1 (6 bases). There are 13 residues in the CDR3. Germline V gene sequence: CDR1 SQVTM, CDR2 ANQGSEA. With 6 bases removed from V and 1 base from J, the gap between germline ends came to 13 bases.

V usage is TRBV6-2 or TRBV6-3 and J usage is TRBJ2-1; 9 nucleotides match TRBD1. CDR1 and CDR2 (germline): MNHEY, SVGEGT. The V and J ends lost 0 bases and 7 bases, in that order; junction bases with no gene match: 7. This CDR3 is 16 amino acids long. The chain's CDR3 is CASSYSRDRVKNEQFF. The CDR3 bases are TGTGCCAGCAGTTACTCGAGGGACAGGGTAAAGAATGAGCAGTTCTTC.

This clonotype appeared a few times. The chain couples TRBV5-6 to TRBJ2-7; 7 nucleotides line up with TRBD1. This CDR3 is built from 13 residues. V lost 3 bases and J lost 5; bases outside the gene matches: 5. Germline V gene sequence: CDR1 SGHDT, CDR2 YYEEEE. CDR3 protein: CASSSTGRDEQYF. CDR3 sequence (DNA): TGTGCCAGCAGCTCGACAGGGCGGGACGAGCAGTACTTC.

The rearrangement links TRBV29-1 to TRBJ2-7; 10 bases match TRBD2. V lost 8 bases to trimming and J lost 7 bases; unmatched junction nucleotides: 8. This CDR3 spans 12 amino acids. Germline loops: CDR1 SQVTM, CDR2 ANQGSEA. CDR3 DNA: TGCAGCCTGTCTAGCGGGAGTGGGGAGCAGTACTTC. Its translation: CSLSSGSGEQYF.

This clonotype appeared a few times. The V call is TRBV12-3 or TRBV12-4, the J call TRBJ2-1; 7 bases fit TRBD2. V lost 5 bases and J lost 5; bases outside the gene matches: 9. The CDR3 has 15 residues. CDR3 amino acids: CASSLNGLGNNEQFF. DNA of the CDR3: TGTGCCAGCAGTCTCAACGGACTAGGGAACAATGAGCAGTTCTTC.